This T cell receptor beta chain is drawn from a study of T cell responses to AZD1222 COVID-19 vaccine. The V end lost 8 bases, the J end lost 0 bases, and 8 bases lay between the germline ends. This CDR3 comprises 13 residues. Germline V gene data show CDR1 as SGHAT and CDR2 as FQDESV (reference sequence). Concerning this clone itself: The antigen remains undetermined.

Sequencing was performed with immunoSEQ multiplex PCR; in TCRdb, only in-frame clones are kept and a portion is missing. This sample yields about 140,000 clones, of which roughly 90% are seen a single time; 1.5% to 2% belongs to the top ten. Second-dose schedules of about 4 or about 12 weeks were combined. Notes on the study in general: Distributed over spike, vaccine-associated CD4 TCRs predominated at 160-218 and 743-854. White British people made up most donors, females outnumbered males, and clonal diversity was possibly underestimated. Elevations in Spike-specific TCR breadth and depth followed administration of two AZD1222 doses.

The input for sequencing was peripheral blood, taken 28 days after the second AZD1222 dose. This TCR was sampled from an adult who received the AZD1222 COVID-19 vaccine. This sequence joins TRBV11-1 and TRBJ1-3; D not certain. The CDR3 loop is CASGGSSGNTIYF. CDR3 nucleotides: TGTGCCAGCGGCGGGAGCTCTGGAAACACCATATATTTT.